This T cell receptor beta chain is drawn from a study of Tregs in tolerant kidney transplant recipients. Sequencing used immunoSEQ multiplex PCR; TCRdb keeps in-frame clones, though not all of them. The table has 92,000 or so clones, more than 90% seen once; the top ten hold about 4.9%. Germline values: CDR1 PRHDT, CDR2 FYEKMQ (reference sequence). V lost 0 bases and J 3 bases, leaving 12 bases between the germline ends. The CDR3 has 15 amino acids. This TCR was recovered from a human donor in good health. The sample comprised CD8+ T cells from blood. The chain uses TRBV13 and TRBJ2-7, with D possibly TRBD1 on 5 matching bases. The CDR3 spells CASSLGTEGYYEQYF. The CDR3 DNA is TGTGCCAGCAGCTTAGGGACAGAAGGATACTACGAGCAGTACTTC.